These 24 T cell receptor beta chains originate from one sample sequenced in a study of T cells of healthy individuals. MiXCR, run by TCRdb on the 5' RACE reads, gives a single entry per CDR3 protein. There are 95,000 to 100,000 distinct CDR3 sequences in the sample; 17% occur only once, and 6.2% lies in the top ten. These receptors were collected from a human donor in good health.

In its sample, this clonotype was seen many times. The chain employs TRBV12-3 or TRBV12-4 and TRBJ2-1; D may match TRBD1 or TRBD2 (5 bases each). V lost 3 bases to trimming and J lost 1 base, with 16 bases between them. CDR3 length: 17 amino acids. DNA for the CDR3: TGTGCCAGCAGTTTTGTCGGGGCGCGAATATCCTACAATGAGCAGTTCTTC. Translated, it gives CASSFVGARISYNEQFF.

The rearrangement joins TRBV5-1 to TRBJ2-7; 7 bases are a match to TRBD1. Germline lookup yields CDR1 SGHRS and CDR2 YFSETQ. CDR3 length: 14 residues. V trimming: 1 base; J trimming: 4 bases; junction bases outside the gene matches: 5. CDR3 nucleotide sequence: TGCGCCAGCAGCTTGTCCCAGGGGGTGTACGAGCAGTACTTC. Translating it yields CASSLSQGVYEQYF.

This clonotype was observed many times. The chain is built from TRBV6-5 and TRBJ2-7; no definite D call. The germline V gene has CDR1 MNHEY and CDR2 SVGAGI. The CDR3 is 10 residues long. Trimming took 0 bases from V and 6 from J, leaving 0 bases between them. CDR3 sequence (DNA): TGTGCCAGCAGTTACTCCGAGCAGTACTTC. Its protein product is CASSYSEQYF.

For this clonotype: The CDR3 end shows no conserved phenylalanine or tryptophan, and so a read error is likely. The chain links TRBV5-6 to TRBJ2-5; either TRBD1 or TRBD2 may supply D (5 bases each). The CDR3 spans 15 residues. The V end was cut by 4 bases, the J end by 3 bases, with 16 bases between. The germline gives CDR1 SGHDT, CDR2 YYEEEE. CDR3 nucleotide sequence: TGTGCCAGCAGCGTACCGGGACGGGGAAAAGAGACCCAGTACCTC. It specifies CASSVPGRGKETQYL.

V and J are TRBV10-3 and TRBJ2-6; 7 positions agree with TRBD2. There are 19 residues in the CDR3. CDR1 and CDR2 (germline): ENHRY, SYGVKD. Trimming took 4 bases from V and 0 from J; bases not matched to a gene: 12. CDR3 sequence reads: CAISVIKAGMSSGANVLTF. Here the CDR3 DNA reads TGTGCCATCAGTGTGATAAAAGCGGGGATGAGCTCTGGGGCCAACGTCCTGACTTTC.

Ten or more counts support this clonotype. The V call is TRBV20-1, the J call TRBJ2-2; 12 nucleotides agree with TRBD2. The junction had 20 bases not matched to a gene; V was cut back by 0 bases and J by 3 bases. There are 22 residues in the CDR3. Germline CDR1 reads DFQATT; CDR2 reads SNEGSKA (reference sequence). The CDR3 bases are TGCAGTGCTAGAGATAGGCCTAGGTCGGTGACTAGCGGGAGTAGGTACACCGGGGAGCTGTTTTTT. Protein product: CSARDRPRSVTSGSRYTGELFF.

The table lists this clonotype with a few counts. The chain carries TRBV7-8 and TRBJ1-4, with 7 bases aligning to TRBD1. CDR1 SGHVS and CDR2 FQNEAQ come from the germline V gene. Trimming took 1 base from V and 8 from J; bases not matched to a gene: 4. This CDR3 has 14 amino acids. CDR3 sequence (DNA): TGTGCCAGCAGCTTAGTGGGGACAGTAGAAAAACTGTTTTTT. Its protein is CASSLVGTVEKLFF.

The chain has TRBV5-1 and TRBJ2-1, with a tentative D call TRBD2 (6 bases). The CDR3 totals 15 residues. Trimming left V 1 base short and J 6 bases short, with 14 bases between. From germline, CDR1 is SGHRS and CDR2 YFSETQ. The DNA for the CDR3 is TGCGCCAGCAGCTTGTTGACTAGTCCCTTCAATGAGCAGTTCTTC. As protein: CASSLLTSPFNEQFF. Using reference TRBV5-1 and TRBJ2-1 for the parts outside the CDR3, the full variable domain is KAGVTQTPRYLIKTRGQQVTLSCSPISGHRSVSWYQQTPGQGLQFLFEYFSETQRNKGNFPGRFSGRQFSNSRSEMNVSTLELGDSALYLCASSLLTSPFNEQFFGPGTRLTVL.

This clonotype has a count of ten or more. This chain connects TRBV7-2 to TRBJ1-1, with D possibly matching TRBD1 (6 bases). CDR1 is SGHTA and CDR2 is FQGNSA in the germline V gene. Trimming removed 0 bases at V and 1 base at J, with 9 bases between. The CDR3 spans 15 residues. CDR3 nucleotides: TGTGCCAGCAGCTTAGCCCCGGGACAGAACACTGAAGCTTTCTTT. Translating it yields CASSLAPGQNTEAFF.

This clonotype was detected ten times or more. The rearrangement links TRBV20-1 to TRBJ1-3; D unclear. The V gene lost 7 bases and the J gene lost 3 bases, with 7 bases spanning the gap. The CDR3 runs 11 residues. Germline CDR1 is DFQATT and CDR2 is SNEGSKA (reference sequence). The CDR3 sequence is CSVAVGNTIYF. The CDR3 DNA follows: TGCAGTGTGGCCGTTGGAAACACCATATATTTT.

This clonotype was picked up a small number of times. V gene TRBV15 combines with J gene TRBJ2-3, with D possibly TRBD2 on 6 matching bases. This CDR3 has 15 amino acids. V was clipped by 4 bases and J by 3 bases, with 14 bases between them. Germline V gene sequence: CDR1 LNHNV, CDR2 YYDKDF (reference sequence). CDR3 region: CATSTRDLRTDTQYF. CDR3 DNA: TGTGCCACCAGCACTCGGGACTTACGAACAGATACGCAGTATTTT.

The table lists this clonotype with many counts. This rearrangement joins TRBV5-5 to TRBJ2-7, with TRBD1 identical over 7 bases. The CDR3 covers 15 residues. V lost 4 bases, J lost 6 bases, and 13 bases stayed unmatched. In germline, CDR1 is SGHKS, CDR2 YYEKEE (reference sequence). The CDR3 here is CASSPSDRVIVEQYF. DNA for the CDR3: TGTGCCAGCAGCCCCTCCGACAGGGTTATTGTCGAGCAGTACTTC.

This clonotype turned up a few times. The CDR3 loop reads CASRNRGDAQGYTF. CDR3 nucleotide sequence: TGTGCCAGCAGAAACAGGGGAGATGCACAGGGCTACACCTTC. The chain links TRBV27 to TRBJ1-2, with 7 bases aligning to TRBD1. The germline V gene has CDR1 MNHEY and CDR2 SMNVEV (reference sequence). The V gene end was trimmed by 6 bases and the J gene end by 8 bases; junction bases not matched to a gene: 12. This CDR3 has 14 residues.

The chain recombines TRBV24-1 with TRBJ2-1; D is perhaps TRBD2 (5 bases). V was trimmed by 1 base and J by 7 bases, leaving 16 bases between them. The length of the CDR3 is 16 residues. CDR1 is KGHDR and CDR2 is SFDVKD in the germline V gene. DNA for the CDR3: TGTGCCACCAGTGATTTCACCGGGGTGACGAGTAATGAGCAGTTCTTC. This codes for CATSDFTGVTSNEQFF.

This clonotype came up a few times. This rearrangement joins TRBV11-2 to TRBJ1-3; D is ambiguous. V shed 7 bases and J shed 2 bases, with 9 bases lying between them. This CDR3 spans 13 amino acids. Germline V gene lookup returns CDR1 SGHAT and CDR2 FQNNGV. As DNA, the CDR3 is TGTGCCAGCACCTTCGGGACTGGAAACACCATATATTTT. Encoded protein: CASTFGTGNTIYF.

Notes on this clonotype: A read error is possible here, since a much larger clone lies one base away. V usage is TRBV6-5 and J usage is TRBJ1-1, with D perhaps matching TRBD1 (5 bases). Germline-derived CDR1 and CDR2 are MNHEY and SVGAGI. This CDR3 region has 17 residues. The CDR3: CVSSYSGRQGWNTEAFF. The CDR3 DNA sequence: TGTGTCAGCAGTTACTCCGGACGCCAGGGATGGAACACTGAAGCTTTCTTT.

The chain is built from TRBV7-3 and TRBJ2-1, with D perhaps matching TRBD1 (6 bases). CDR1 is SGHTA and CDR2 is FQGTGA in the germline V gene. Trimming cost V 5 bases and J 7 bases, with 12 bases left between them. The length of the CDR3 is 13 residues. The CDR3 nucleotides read TGTGCCAGCAGCCTGTACAGGGAGAATGAGCAGTTCTTC. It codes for CASSLYRENEQFF. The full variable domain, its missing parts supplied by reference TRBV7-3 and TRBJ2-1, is GAGVSQTPSNKVTEKGKYVELRCDPISGHTALYWYRQSLGQGPEFLIYFQGTGAADDSGLPNDRFFAVRPEGSVSTLKIQRTERGDSAVYLCASSLYRENEQFFGPGTRLTVL.

CDR3 bases: TGTGCCAGCAGGATGAACTTAGCTAACTATGGCTACACCTTC. Its protein is CASRMNLANYGYTF. J is TRBJ1-2 and V is TRBV28; D remains ambiguous. Germline V lookup: CDR1 MDHEN, CDR2 SYDVKM. V was cut by 6 bases and J by 0 bases, with 11 bases left in between. The CDR3 has 14 residues.

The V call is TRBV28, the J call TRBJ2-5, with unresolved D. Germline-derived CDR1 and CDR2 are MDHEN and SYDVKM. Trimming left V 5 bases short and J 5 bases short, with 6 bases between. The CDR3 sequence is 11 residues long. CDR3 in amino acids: CASSRSETQYF. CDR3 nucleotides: TGTGCCAGCAGTCGTTCGGAGACCCAGTACTTC.

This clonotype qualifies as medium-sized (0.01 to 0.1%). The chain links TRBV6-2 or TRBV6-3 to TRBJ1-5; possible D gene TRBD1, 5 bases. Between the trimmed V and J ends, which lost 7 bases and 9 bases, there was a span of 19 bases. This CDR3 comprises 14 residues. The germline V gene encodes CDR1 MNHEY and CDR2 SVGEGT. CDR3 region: CASTLRGTTTPQHF. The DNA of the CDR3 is TGTGCCAGCACCCTACGGGGGACCACGACGCCCCAGCATTTT.

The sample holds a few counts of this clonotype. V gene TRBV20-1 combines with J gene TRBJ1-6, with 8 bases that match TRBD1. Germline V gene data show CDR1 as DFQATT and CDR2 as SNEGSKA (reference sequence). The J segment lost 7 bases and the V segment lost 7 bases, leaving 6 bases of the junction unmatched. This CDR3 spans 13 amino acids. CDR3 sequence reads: CSGGTGLNSPLHF. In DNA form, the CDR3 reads TGCAGTGGGGGGACAGGTCTCAATTCACCCCTCCACTTT.

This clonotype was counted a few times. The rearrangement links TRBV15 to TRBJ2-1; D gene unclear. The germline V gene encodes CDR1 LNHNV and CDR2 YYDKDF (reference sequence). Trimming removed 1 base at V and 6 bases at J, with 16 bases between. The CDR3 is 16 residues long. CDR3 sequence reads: CATSRGGPMGSNEQFF. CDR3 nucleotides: TGTGCCACCAGCAGAGGTGGCCCGATGGGATCCAATGAGCAGTTCTTC.

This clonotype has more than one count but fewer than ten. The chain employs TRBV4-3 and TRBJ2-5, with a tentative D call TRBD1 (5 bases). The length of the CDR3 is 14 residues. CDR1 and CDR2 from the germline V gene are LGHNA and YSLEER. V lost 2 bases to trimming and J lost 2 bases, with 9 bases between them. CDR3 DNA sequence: TGCGCCAGCAGCCAATCTGACAGTCAAGAGACCCAGTACTTC. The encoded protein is CASSQSDSQETQYF.

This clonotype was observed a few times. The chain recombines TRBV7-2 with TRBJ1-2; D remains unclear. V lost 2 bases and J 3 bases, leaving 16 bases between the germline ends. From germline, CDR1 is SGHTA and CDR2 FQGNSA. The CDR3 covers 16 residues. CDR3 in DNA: TGTGCCAGCAGCTTAATCAGCGGCAGTAGTCACTATGGCTACACCTTC. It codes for CASSLISGSSHYGYTF.